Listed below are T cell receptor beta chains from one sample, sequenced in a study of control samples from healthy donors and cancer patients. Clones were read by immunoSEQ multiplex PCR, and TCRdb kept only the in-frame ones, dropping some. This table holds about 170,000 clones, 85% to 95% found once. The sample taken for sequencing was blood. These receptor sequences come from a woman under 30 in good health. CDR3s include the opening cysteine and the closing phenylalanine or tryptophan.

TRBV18,CASSPEGFQETQYF
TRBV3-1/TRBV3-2,CASSPNRGQGNEKLFF
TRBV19,CASSPTGLGGYTF
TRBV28,CASSTSLYEQYF
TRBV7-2,CASSVPGMNTEAFF
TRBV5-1,CASSSQRGQGVQTQYF
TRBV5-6,CASSIVGSQETQYF
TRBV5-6,CASSWDSTEAFF
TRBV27,CASRTLNRGRPISYEQYF
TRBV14,CASSRDRLAFGNTIYF
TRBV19,CASSRGTANTEAFF
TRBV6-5,CASSREGYGYTF
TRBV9,CASGMEDTQYF
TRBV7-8,CASSLARQGNSPLHF
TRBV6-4,CASSEGGLTDTQYF
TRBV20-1,CSASSRGLRDEQFF
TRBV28,CASSLDEPGPSSYEQYF
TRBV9,CASSGQGLGYTF
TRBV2,CASSGDKLETQYF
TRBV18,CASCGGTSGSLCEQYF
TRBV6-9,CASSYAGQGPNEKLFF
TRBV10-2,CASSGDRVGNYGYTF
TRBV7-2,CASSSLMGSYGYTF
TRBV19,CASRPGRSLTDTQYF
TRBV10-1,CASSDRRASGRNEQFF
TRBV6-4,CASSEQVFNQPQHF
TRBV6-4,CASSYRGSSYNEQFF
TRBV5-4,CASSSGQGVSSGANVLTF
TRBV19,CASNRGMNTEAFF
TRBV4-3,CASSQDRVSPGNTIYF
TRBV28,CASKGGSGANVLTF
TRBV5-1,CASSLVRGESSGANVLTF
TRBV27,CASSPRQGASPHEQYF
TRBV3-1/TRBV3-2,CASSQQGAKNIQYF
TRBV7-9,CASSLDSGNTIYF
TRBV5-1,CASSLGIGDEQYF
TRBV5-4,CASSLDIGSNSPLHF
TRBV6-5,CASSRPSRGNEQFF
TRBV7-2,CASSWASTDTQYF
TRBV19,CASNPSGGTDTQYF
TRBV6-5,CASSRTGNEQYF
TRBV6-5,CGTHRQGGTEAFF
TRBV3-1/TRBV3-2,CASSQGWSGWAFF
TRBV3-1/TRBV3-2,CASSRGTDSLSTDTQYF
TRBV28,CASRVPSAGVGTDTQYF